The present TCR beta chain was sequenced within a study of identical twins. Study results and limitations: Part of the zero-insertion signal could reflect confounding by invariant MAIT and iNKT cells. Excess sharing between twins was weaker in beta out-of-frame sequences.

This clonotype was seen a few times. Its antigen is not identified. No donor was unhealthy or non-Caucasian. A universal primer binding site was introduced by template switching. The final cDNA contained unique molecular identifiers. Using its own MiXCR run on the 5' RACE reads, TCRdb lists one record per CDR3 protein. The sample contains roughly 470,000 distinct CDR3 sequences, approximately 15% of which appear only once. In germline, CDR1 is MDHEN, CDR2 SYDVKM. Germline trimming cut 11 bases from V and 1 base from J; bases unmatched to any gene: 0. The CDR3 has 12 residues. These records were also assigned to another study, of yellow fever vaccine responses in identical twins.

Sequenced input: CD4+ T cells sorted from blood. The V and J genes are TRBV28 and TRBJ2-2; 8 nucleotides agree with TRBD1. The sequence was collected from a young woman in good health. The CDR3 DNA sequence: TGTGCCGGGACAGGGAACACCGGGGAGCTGTTTTTT. Translated, it gives CAGTGNTGELFF.